One and the same sample provided the 12 T cell receptor beta chains below, sequenced in a study of blood T cells in healthy people across ages. Alongside a J-beta primer mix, a sample-barcoded 5' primer served in a second PCR lasting roughly 6 to 12 cycles. MiXCR, run by TCRdb on the 5' RACE reads, gives a single entry per CDR3 protein. The sample shows more than 800,000 distinct CDR3 sequences, under 30% of them seen only once. Specimen: blood. The receptor set was obtained from a woman of 80 years or more in good health.

This clonotype was seen more than once but under ten times. The rearrangement links TRBV5-1 to TRBJ2-1; TRBD2 aligns across 7 bases. V lost 3 bases, J lost 10 bases, and 10 bases stayed unmatched. The germline V gene encodes CDR1 SGHRS and CDR2 YFSETQ. The CDR3 covers 14 residues. In DNA, the CDR3 is TGCGCCAGCAGCTGGGAGGGACGAGCGCGAGAGCAGTTCTTC. This translates into CASSWEGRAREQFF.

This clonotype showed up many times. The rearrangement links TRBV5-1 to TRBJ1-1; D gene uncertain. The CDR3 has 15 residues. The germline V and J ends were trimmed by 0 bases and 0 bases, with 9 bases remaining between them. CDR1 is SGHRS, CDR2 YFSETQ, per germline. As DNA, the CDR3 is TGCGCCAGCAGCTTGGATGGCATAATGAACACTGAAGCTTTCTTT. Its translation: CASSLDGIMNTEAFF.

Concerning this clonotype: A much more abundant neighbour one base away suggests this may be a read error. V usage is TRBV25-1 and J usage is TRBJ2-5; maybe TRBD1 (6 bases). Germline V gene data show CDR1 as MGHDK and CDR2 as SYGVNS. The CDR3 contains 12 residues. The CDR3 nucleotides are TGTGTCAGCACCACAGGGAAAGAGACCCAGTACTTC. Residues: CVSTTGKETQYF.

There are a few counts of this clonotype. One end of the junction is discordant with germline, which a read error may explain. This sequence joins TRBV12-3 or TRBV12-4 and TRBJ2-3; the D is unclear. This CDR3 has 13 amino acids. Here the CDR3 DNA reads TGTGCCAGCAGTTTAGTGGGCACAGATGCGCAGTATTTC. It specifies CASSLVGTDAQYF.

In this sample, this clonotype turned up many times. The chain links TRBV6-1 to TRBJ2-1, with TRBD2 matching 8 bases. This CDR3 region has 15 residues. Germline V gene lookup returns CDR1 MNHNS and CDR2 SASEGT. V trimming: 6 bases; J trimming: 10 bases; junction bases outside the gene matches: 14. Here the CDR3 reads CASRAAGVPRVEQFF. For the CDR3, the DNA is TGTGCCAGCAGAGCAGCGGGGGTACCGCGCGTGGAGCAGTTCTTC.

This clonotype was seen a handful of times. A much larger clone differs from this one at a single base, so this may be a read error. CDR3 coding DNA: TGCGCCAGCAGCTCAGGACAATGGAATGAGCAGTACTTC. Protein product: CASSSGQWNEQYF. The J gene is TRBJ2-5, the V gene TRBV5-1; tentative D call: TRBD1 (5 bases). The V gene's germline CDR1 is SGHRS and CDR2 YFSETQ. Trimming took 3 bases from V and 11 from J, leaving 17 bases between them. The CDR3 consists of 13 residues.

Worth noting for this clonotype: It may be a read error: a sequence one base away is much more abundant. The V call is TRBV29-1, the J call TRBJ1-1; the match to TRBD1 covers 7 bases. Germline V lookup: CDR1 SQVTM, CDR2 ANQGSEA. The J segment lost 3 bases and the V segment lost 5 bases, leaving 12 bases of the junction unmatched. This CDR3 contains 15 residues. This CDR3 is CSVQGQDVMDTEAFF. The CDR3 coding sequence is TGCAGCGTTCAAGGACAGGATGTAATGGACACTGAAGCTTTCTTT. The variable domain in full, with the rest retrieved from reference TRBV29-1 and TRBJ1-1, is SAVISQKPSRDICQRGTSLTIQCQVDSQVTMMFWYRQQPGQSLTLIATANQGSEATYESGFVIDKFPISRPNLTFSTLTVSNMSPEDSSIYLCSVQGQDVMDTEAFFGQGTRLTVV.

In regard to this clonotype: This may stem from a read error, because a much larger clone lies one nucleotide away. This chain uses TRBV5-1 with TRBJ2-1, with D hard to call. CDR3 length: 14 residues. Germline CDR1 is SGHRS and CDR2 is YFSETQ. CDR3 region: CASSSTFKNNEQVF. CDR3 nucleotides: TGCGCCAGCAGCTCGACATTTAAGAACAATGAGCAGGTCTTC.

This clonotype showed up many times. The CDR3 DNA reads as TGCAGTGCTCCAGGGGGAGGGAACACTGAAGCTTTCTTT. This encodes CSAPGGGNTEAFF. V usage is TRBV20-1 and J usage is TRBJ1-1; 7 nucleotides match TRBD1. After removal of 5 bases from V and 1 base from J, the junction contained 4 bases not matched to a gene. The CDR3 contains 13 residues. Looked up from germline, CDR1 is DFQATT and CDR2 is SNEGSKA (reference sequence).

This clonotype has at least ten counts. The chain links TRBV6-2 or TRBV6-3 to TRBJ2-7; D is uncertain. V lost 0 bases and J lost 5, with 11 bases in between. From germline, CDR1 is MNHEY and CDR2 SVGEGT. This CDR3 spans 14 amino acids. The CDR3 coding sequence is TGTGCCAGCAGTTACTCAGAGACAAACAACGAGCAGTACTTC. This codes for CASSYSETNNEQYF.

Concerning this clonotype: One base away lies a much larger clone, so this may be a sequencing read error. The chain has TRBV2 and TRBJ2-1, with D tentatively TRBD1 (6 bases). Deletions cut 9 bases from V and 10 bases from J, with 19 bases between. This CDR3 contains 13 residues. The V gene's germline CDR1 is SNHLY and CDR2 FYNNEI. DNA for the CDR3: TGTGCCAGAGGGGGAACCAGGACCTACGAGCAGTTCTTC. Its translation is CARGGTRTYEQFF.

This clonotype was counted once. A much more abundant neighbour one base away suggests this may be a read error. The chain recombines TRBV9 with TRBJ1-5, with D possibly TRBD1 on 5 matching bases. The CDR3 has 14 amino acids. Germline V CDR1 and CDR2: SGDLS, YYNGEE. The CDR3 here is CANSVGGGNQPQHF. CDR3 nucleotide sequence: TGTGCCAACAGCGTTGGGGGTGGCAATCAGCCCCAGCATTTT.